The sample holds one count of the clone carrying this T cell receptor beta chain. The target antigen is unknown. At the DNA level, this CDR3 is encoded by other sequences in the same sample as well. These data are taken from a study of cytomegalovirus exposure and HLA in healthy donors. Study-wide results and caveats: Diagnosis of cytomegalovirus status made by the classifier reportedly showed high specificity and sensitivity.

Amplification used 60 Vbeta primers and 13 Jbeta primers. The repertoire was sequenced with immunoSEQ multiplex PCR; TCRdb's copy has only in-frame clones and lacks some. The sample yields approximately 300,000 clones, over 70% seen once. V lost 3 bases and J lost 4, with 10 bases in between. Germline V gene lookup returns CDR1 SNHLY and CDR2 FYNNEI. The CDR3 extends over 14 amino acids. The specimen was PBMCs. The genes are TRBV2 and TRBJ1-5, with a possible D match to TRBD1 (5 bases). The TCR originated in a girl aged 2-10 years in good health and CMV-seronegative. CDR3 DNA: TGTGCCAGCAGTGACAGGGTTGGGAATCAGCCCCAGCATTTT. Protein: CASSDRVGNQPQHF.